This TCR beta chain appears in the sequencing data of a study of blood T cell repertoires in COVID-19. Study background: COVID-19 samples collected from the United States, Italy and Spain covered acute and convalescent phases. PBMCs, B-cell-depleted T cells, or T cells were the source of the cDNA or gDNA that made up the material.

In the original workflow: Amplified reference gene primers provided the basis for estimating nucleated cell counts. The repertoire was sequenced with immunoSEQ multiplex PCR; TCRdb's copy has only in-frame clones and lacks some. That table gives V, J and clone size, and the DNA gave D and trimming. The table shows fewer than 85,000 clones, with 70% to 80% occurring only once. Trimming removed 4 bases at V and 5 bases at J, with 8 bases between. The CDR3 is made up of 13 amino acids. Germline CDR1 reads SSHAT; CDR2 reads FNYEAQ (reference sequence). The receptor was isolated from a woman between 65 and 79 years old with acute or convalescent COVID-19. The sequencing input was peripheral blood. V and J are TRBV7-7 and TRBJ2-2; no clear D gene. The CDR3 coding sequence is TGTGCCAGCAGCTCCCGAGTGACCGGGGAGCTGTTTTTT. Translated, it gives CASSSRVTGELFF.